The 22 T cell receptor beta chains below come from one sample, sequenced in a study of T cell changes during pregnancy in multiple sclerosis (dated by TCRdb to between 2019 and 2020). Library preparation employed the immunoSEQ multiplex PCR assay. Held by TCRdb, this immuneACCESS table contains in-frame sequences only and omits some clones. Under half of the omission traces to an unresolved V gene where checked; the cause of the rest is unknown. The table for this sample lists some 90,000 clones; 90% to 95% of them were counted only once. Under 2% of the sample lies in the top ten. The source material was peripheral blood, sampled after pregnancy. These receptors all stem from a female donor in good health, enrolled as a control in a pregnancy study.

V is TRBV4-3 and J is TRBJ1-5; a possible D gene is TRBD1 (5 bases). Per the germline V gene, CDR1 is LGHNA and CDR2 is YSLEER. CDR3 length: 17 amino acids. V lost 0 bases and J 2 bases, leaving 14 bases between the germline ends. CDR3 sequence (DNA): TGCGCCAGCAGCCAAGATCGAAGAGGCAGGGGCAATCAGCCCCAGCATTTT. Translating it yields CASSQDRRGRGNQPQHF.

The chain links TRBV7-8 to TRBJ1-2; a possible D gene is TRBD1 (5 bases). Germline assignment: CDR1 SGHVS and CDR2 FQNEAQ. V was shortened by 1 base and J by 6 bases, with 18 bases between the two germline ends. The CDR3 covers 16 residues. This chain's CDR3 is CASSLVGQRGRNGYTF. CDR3 DNA: TGTGCCAGCAGCTTAGTAGGCCAGCGGGGCAGAAATGGCTACACCTTC. The full variable domain, with the rest looked up from reference TRBV7-8 and TRBJ1-2, is GAGVSQSPRYKVAKRGQDVALRCDPISGHVSLFWYQQALGQGPEFLTYFQNEAQLDKSGLPSDRFFAERPEGSVSTLKIQRTQQEDSAVYLCASSLVGQRGRNGYTFGSGTRLTVV.

The rearrangement links TRBV4-1 to TRBJ2-2; D might be TRBD1 (5 bases). Germline CDR1 reads MGHRA; CDR2 reads YSYEKL. V was clipped by 0 bases and J by 2 bases, with 10 bases between them. The CDR3 runs to 16 residues. This CDR3 reads CASSQEGRANTGELFF. The CDR3 nucleotides are TGCGCCAGCAGCCAAGAAGGCAGGGCCAACACCGGGGAGCTGTTTTTT.

The genes are TRBV18 and TRBJ1-1, with D possibly TRBD1 on 5 matching bases. The CDR3 covers 13 residues. Germline V CDR1 and CDR2: KGHSH, LQKENI. The germline V and J ends were trimmed by 5 bases and 6 bases, with 13 bases remaining between them. The CDR3 region has the DNA TGTGCCAGCTCATTCCTGGGGGGAGCTGAAGCTTTCTTT. This sequence encodes CASSFLGGAEAFF.

The chain combines TRBV18 with TRBJ1-5; D might be TRBD1 (6 bases). Trimming shortened V by 3 bases and J by 5 bases, and 11 bases separated the two germline ends. The CDR3 runs 14 residues. The germline CDR1 and CDR2 sequences are KGHSH and LQKENI. The CDR3 region has the DNA TGTGCCAGCTCACCGGACAGAAGGGATCAGCCCCAGCATTTT. It specifies CASSPDRRDQPQHF.

This chain joins TRBV28 and TRBJ1-1, with D uncertain. Germline V gene data show CDR1 as MDHEN and CDR2 as SYDVKM. The CDR3 contains 15 residues. V was clipped by 3 bases and J by 0 bases, with 11 bases between them. In DNA, the CDR3 is TGTGCCAGCAGTTTGAGACATCGCATGAACACTGAAGCTTTCTTT. Translated: CASSLRHRMNTEAFF.

This clone is a singleton in its sample. The rearrangement joins TRBV6-6 to TRBJ2-7; the match to TRBD1 covers 12 bases. V dropped 7 bases and J dropped 6; count of bases not matched to a gene: 7. The CDR3 runs to 14 residues. Germline loops: CDR1 MNHNY, CDR2 SVGAGI (reference sequence). The chain's CDR3 is CASTTGQGAREQYF. In DNA, the CDR3 is TGTGCCAGCACCACGGGACAGGGGGCGCGCGAGCAGTACTTC.

This rearrangement joins TRBV10-3 to TRBJ2-1; 8 bases map to TRBD2. V lost 2 bases to trimming and J lost 6 bases; unmatched junction nucleotides: 3. CDR1 is ENHRY, CDR2 SYGVKD, per germline. The CDR3 is made up of 14 amino acids. In DNA, the CDR3 is TGTGCCATCAGTGAGGGACTAGCCGGCAATGAGCAGTTCTTC. It codes for CAISEGLAGNEQFF.

This clone is categorized as medium-sized. The chain is built from TRBV7-3 and TRBJ1-2, with D possibly being TRBD1 (5 bases). Germline CDR1 SGHTA, CDR2 FQGTGA. The CDR3 is 16 residues long. Deletions cut 5 bases from V and 6 bases from J, with 22 bases between. The CDR3 reads CASSQMGGEALNGYTF. In DNA form, the CDR3 reads TGTGCCAGCAGCCAGATGGGAGGGGAAGCGTTGAATGGCTACACCTTC.

This clone has just a few counts. The V gene is TRBV7-6, the J gene TRBJ1-2, with a weak D call TRBD1 (5 bases). CDR3 length: 14 residues. Trimming removed 4 bases from V and 8 bases from J, with 17 bases in between. Germline CDR1 is SGHVS and CDR2 is FNYEAQ. CDR3 sequence reads: CASSSRTGLRGYTF. As DNA, the CDR3 is TGTGCCAGCAGCTCGCGGACGGGACTGCGGGGCTACACCTTC.

The count of this clone is one. The chain employs TRBV7-9 and TRBJ1-4; weak D call: TRBD1 (5 bases). V lost 1 base and J lost 5, with 11 bases in between. Germline CDR1 is SEHNR and CDR2 is FQNEAQ (reference sequence). The CDR3 is made up of 15 amino acids. The CDR3 region is CASSLVAGQNEKLFF. In nucleotides, the CDR3 is TGTGCCAGCAGCTTAGTAGCAGGGCAGAATGAAAAACTGTTTTTT.

This chain joins TRBV4-3 and TRBJ2-5; 7 nucleotides match TRBD2. The CDR3 runs to 16 residues. Germline trimming cut 3 bases from V and 4 bases from J; bases unmatched to any gene: 11. Germline CDR1 and CDR2: LGHNA and YSLEER. The CDR3 loop is CASSQGGGTRRETQYF. As DNA, the CDR3 is TGCGCCAGCAGCCAGGGGGGGGGTACTAGGCGAGAGACCCAGTACTTC.

The chain uses TRBV6-6 and TRBJ1-6, with D unclear. V gave up 0 bases and J gave up 10 bases, with 13 bases separating them. CDR1 is MNHNY and CDR2 is SVGAGI in the germline V gene (reference sequence). The length of the CDR3 is 15 residues. Here the CDR3 DNA reads TGTGCCAGCAGTTACTCTCAAAGCGACCTCTCACCCCTCCACTTT. Translating it yields CASSYSQSDLSPLHF.

The chain recombines TRBV2 with TRBJ1-3; 7 bases line up with TRBD1. Germline CDR1 and CDR2: SNHLY and FYNNEI. This CDR3 comprises 15 residues. J lost 4 bases, V lost 6 bases, and 9 bases had no gene match. The CDR3 reads CASRLDRAQGNTIYF. The CDR3 bases are TGTGCCAGCAGGCTTGACAGGGCGCAAGGAAACACCATATATTTT. The whole variable domain, remainder taken from reference TRBV2 and TRBJ1-3, is EPEVTQTPSHQVTQMGQEVILRCVPISNHLYFYWYRQILGQKVEFLVSFYNNEISEKSEIFDDQFSVERPDGSNFTLKIRSTKLEDSAMYFCASRLDRAQGNTIYFGEGSWLTVV.

J is TRBJ1-3 and V is TRBV29-1, with TRBD1 matching over 10 bases. V trimming: 6 bases; J trimming: 4 bases; junction bases outside the gene matches: 3. The CDR3 is 13 amino acids. CDR1 and CDR2 (germline): SQVTM, ANQGSEA. CDR3 residues: CSVGQGSGNTIYF. In DNA, the CDR3 is TGCAGCGTGGGACAGGGGTCCGGAAACACCATATATTTT.

The chain carries TRBV5-6 and TRBJ1-6, with TRBD1 identical over 8 bases. The V gene's germline CDR1 is SGHDT and CDR2 YYEEEE. Trimming took 2 bases from V and 10 from J; bases not matched to a gene: 5. This CDR3 has 14 amino acids. The chain's CDR3 is CASSFGTGVSPLHF. The CDR3 DNA follows: TGTGCCAGCAGCTTCGGGACAGGTGTATCACCCCTCCACTTT.

The V and J genes are TRBV18 and TRBJ1-6; D not certain. The CDR3 spans 15 residues. The V and J ends lost 3 bases and 7 bases respectively, with 13 bases between them. Germline V gene lookup returns CDR1 KGHSH and CDR2 LQKENI. The CDR3 bases are TGTGCCAGCTCACCGACCGGGTATAAGAATTCACCCCTCCACTTT. Its translation is CASSPTGYKNSPLHF.

The chain employs TRBV5-4 and TRBJ2-7; 13 bases match TRBD2. This CDR3 spans 15 amino acids. Germline values: CDR1 SGHNT, CDR2 YYREEE (reference sequence). The ends lost 4 bases at V and 2 bases at J; junction bases unmatched: 3. For the CDR3, the DNA is TGTGCCAGCAGCCCCACTAGCGGGGGGGCCTACGAGCAGTACTTC. Translated: CASSPTSGGAYEQYF.

The V and J genes are TRBV11-1 and TRBJ2-3; 7 bases fit TRBD1. This CDR3 comprises 15 residues. V lost 3 bases, J lost 0 bases, and 3 bases stayed unmatched. Germline V gives CDR1 SGHAT, CDR2 FQDESV (reference sequence). The CDR3 DNA reads TGTGCCAGCAGCTTGACAGGGATTAGCACAGATACGCAGTATTTT. Translation gives CASSLTGISTDTQYF. Drawing the rest from reference TRBV11-1 and TRBJ2-3, the complete variable domain is EAEVAQSPRYKITEKSQAVAFWCDPISGHATLYWYRQILGQGPELLVQFQDESVVDDSQLPKDRFSAERLKGVDSTLKIQPAELGDSAMYLCASSLTGISTDTQYFGPGTRLTVL.

The chain carries TRBV9 and TRBJ2-1; a possible D gene is TRBD1 (6 bases). The V gene's germline CDR1 is SGDLS and CDR2 YYNGEE. V lost 0 bases, J lost 5 bases, and 15 bases lay in between. The CDR3 is made up of 16 amino acids. The CDR3 is CASSVERQGLNNEQFF. Written as DNA, the CDR3 is TGTGCCAGCAGCGTAGAGAGGCAGGGGCTCAACAATGAGCAGTTCTTC. The whole variable domain, filled in from reference TRBV9 and TRBJ2-1, reads DSGVTQTPKHLITATGQRVTLRCSPRSGDLSVYWYQQSLDQGLQFLIQYYNGEERAKGNILERFSAQQFPDLHSELNLSSLELGDSALYFCASSVERQGLNNEQFFGPGTRLTVL.

The chain couples TRBV28 to TRBJ1-2; TRBD1 matches 7 bases. CDR1 MDHEN and CDR2 SYDVKM come from the germline V gene. The CDR3 sequence is 14 residues long. V lost 3 bases to trimming and J lost 4 bases; unmatched junction nucleotides: 5. The CDR3 nucleotides read TGTGCCAGCAGTTTGACCGGGACAGCCTATGGCTACACCTTC. Its protein product is CASSLTGTAYGYTF.

The chain joins TRBV6-5 to TRBJ2-7; 11 nucleotides match TRBD1. Germline trimming cut 5 bases from V and 7 bases from J; bases unmatched to any gene: 7. This CDR3 region has 14 residues. In germline, CDR1 is MNHEY, CDR2 SVGAGI. The CDR3 region has the DNA TGTGCCAGCAGTAACGGACAGGGGGCGCATGAGCAGTACTTC. It yields the protein CASSNGQGAHEQYF.